Below are 3 T cell receptor beta chains sequenced from a single sample in a study of Graves' ophthalmopathy and Graves' hyperthyroidism. The authors amplified TCR beta CDR3 regions from RNA transcripts. Amplification began with first-round RT-PCR using HTBI primers, then second-round multiplex PCR was performed. TCRdb called the multiplex PCR reads again in MiXCR, with one record for every CDR3 protein. Seen here are over a million distinct CDR3 sequences, about 40% observed once, and the top ten hold over 8.5%. The sample was peripheral blood or thyroid tissue (not recorded which). The receptors were sampled from an adult man with Graves' hyperthyroidism.

This clonotype was counted a few times. A much larger clone lies a single base off, so this may be a read error. The chain joins TRBV20-1 to TRBJ2-5; D perhaps matches TRBD1 (5 bases). Germline CDR1 reads DFQATT; CDR2 reads SNEGSKA (reference sequence). This CDR3 has 13 residues. CDR3 DNA sequence: TGCAGTGCTAGAAATGACAGCGAAGAGGCCCAGTACTTC. Translation gives CSARNDSEEAQYF.

This clonotype has a count of ten or more. This sequence joins TRBV7-9 and TRBJ1-1; D unresolved. The CDR3 contains 15 residues. The V gene lost 1 base and the J gene lost 3 bases, with 12 bases spanning the gap. The V gene's germline CDR1 is SEHNR and CDR2 FQNEAQ (reference sequence). The CDR3 loop reads CASSLGAGGDTEAFF. In nucleotides, the CDR3 is TGTGCCAGCAGCTTAGGGGCGGGCGGTGACACTGAAGCTTTCTTT.

This clonotype showed up many times. V and J are TRBV19 and TRBJ2-7; 7 positions agree with TRBD2. This CDR3 is built from 16 residues. The germline V gene encodes CDR1 LNHDA and CDR2 SQIVND (reference sequence). Trimming took 5 bases from V and 0 from J; bases not matched to a gene: 10. The CDR3 region has the DNA TGTGCCAGTAGTTCTCCGGGAGGAGAGGGCTCCTACGAGCAGTACTTC. This sequence encodes CASSSPGGEGSYEQYF.